What follows are 26 T cell receptor beta chains derived from one specimen sequenced in a study of STAT5B mutations in CD4+ large granular lymphocyte leukemia. The repertoire was sequenced with immunoSEQ multiplex PCR; TCRdb's copy has only in-frame clones and lacks some. The sample contains fewer than 50,000 clones, approximately 72% of which appear only once. The specimen was CD4+ T cells from blood buffy coats. Receptors originate from a human donor in good health.

V gene TRBV6-5 combines with J gene TRBJ2-3; perhaps TRBD1 as D (6 bases). Trimming left V 5 bases short and J 3 bases short, with 9 bases between. CDR1 MNHEY and CDR2 SVGAGI come from the germline V gene. This CDR3 contains 13 residues. This chain's CDR3 is CASSHGTTDTQYF. CDR3 nucleotide sequence: TGTGCCAGCAGTCACGGGACAACAGATACGCAGTATTTT.

The CDR3: CASSLVAYNQPQHF. CDR3 bases: TGTGCCAGTAGTCTCGTTGCATACAATCAGCCCCAGCATTTT. The chain uses TRBV19 and TRBJ1-5, with D uncertain. Germline CDR1 and CDR2: LNHDA and SQIVND (reference sequence). Trimming shortened V by 5 bases and J by 3 bases, and 11 bases separated the two germline ends. CDR3 size: 14 residues.

The CDR3 DNA reads as TGTGCCAGCAGCTTGGGACAGGGGGTCTCTGGCTACACCTTC. This encodes CASSLGQGVSGYTF. This chain uses TRBV7-3 with TRBJ1-2; TRBD1 aligns across 11 bases. CDR1 and CDR2 from the germline V gene are SGHTA and FQGTGA. The CDR3 runs 14 residues. The V and J ends lost 3 bases and 7 bases, in that order; junction bases with no gene match: 4.

This clone was observed once. This sequence joins TRBV29-1 and TRBJ2-3, with D unclear. This CDR3 has 15 residues. Germline V gene data show CDR1 as SQVTM and CDR2 as ANQGSEA. Trimming pared 6 bases from V and 1 base from J, leaving 17 bases between. CDR3 coding DNA: TGCAGCGTCACACCGGGCTCGCCCGGCACAGATACGCAGTATTTT. Amino acids: CSVTPGSPGTDTQYF.

This clone was recorded a few times. The V gene is TRBV19, the J gene TRBJ2-2; D is possibly TRBD1 (6 bases). Germline CDR1 and CDR2: LNHDA and SQIVND (reference sequence). V was cut by 4 bases and J by 2 bases, with 11 bases left in between. The CDR3 spans 15 residues. The DNA for the CDR3 is TGTGCCAGTAGTAGGCAGGGGTTCAACACCGGGGAGCTGTTTTTT. It is translated as CASSRQGFNTGELFF.

This clone has only a few counts. The V call is TRBV27, the J call TRBJ1-3; D gene ambiguous. This CDR3 spans 16 amino acids. Germline CDR1 MNHEY, CDR2 SMNVEV (reference sequence). Trimming pared 2 bases from V and 0 bases from J, leaving 11 bases between. The CDR3 nucleotides are TGTGCCAGCAGTTTAGGCCCTAGCATCTCTGGAAACACCATATATTTT. This gives the protein CASSLGPSISGNTIYF.

This chain links TRBV7-2 with TRBJ2-5; 9 bases agree with TRBD2. The V segment lost 3 bases and the J segment 5 bases; nucleotides outside the gene matches: 7. Germline values: CDR1 SGHTA, CDR2 FQGNSA. The CDR3 totals 15 residues. In DNA form, the CDR3 reads TGTGCCAGCAGCTTGGATCTAGCGGGATGGGAGACCCAGTACTTC. It translates to CASSLDLAGWETQYF.

The chain uses TRBV27 and TRBJ1-2, with unresolved D. The CDR3 loop spans 17 amino acids. In germline, CDR1 is MNHEY, CDR2 SMNVEV (reference sequence). V shed 6 bases and J shed 2 bases, with 22 bases lying between them. In DNA, the CDR3 is TGTGCCAGCAGAACCACCATCTCTTGGGATGTAAACTATGGCTACACCTTC. It is translated as CASRTTISWDVNYGYTF.

This rearrangement joins TRBV7-6 to TRBJ2-2; no firm D call. The CDR3 has 14 residues. Germline assignment: CDR1 SGHVS and CDR2 FNYEAQ. Trimming pared 1 base from V and 5 bases from J, leaving 8 bases between. DNA of the CDR3: TGTGCCAGCAGCTTAGGAACAGTTACCGGGGAGCTGTTTTTT. As protein: CASSLGTVTGELFF.

The V gene is TRBV15, the J gene TRBJ1-4, with D unclear. Germline lookup yields CDR1 LNHNV and CDR2 YYDKDF (reference sequence). V was shortened by 1 base and J by 8 bases, with 17 bases between the two germline ends. The length of the CDR3 is 16 residues. The CDR3 region has the DNA TGTGCCACCAGCAGAGCGGGCAAAAATACGGACGAAAAACTGTTTTTT. This translates into CATSRAGKNTDEKLFF.

The chain links TRBV11-2 to TRBJ2-2, with D maybe TRBD1 (6 bases). Trimming removed 1 base from V and 5 bases from J, with 11 bases in between. Germline V lookup: CDR1 SGHAT, CDR2 FQNNGV. The CDR3 consists of 15 residues. CDR3 residues: CASSLGSGTTGELFF. CDR3 nucleotide sequence: TGTGCCAGCAGCTTAGGGTCCGGGACAACCGGGGAGCTGTTTTTT.

A single count supports this clone. This sequence joins TRBV10-3 and TRBJ2-5, with D possibly TRBD1 on 6 matching bases. Trimming shortened V by 8 bases and J by 5 bases, and 15 bases separated the two germline ends. The germline gives CDR1 ENHRY, CDR2 SYGVKD. The length of the CDR3 is 13 residues. The CDR3 loop reads CAIGNRVQETQYF. CDR3 in DNA: TGTGCCATCGGAAACAGGGTACAGGAGACCCAGTACTTC.

The chain employs TRBV7-2 and TRBJ2-7, with 11 nucleotides matching TRBD2. This CDR3 is built from 14 residues. V lost 6 bases to trimming and J lost 4 bases; unmatched junction nucleotides: 5. Germline V gene lookup returns CDR1 SGHTA and CDR2 FQGNSA. The CDR3 reads CASRSGTSGYEQYF. Written as DNA, the CDR3 is TGTGCCAGCAGATCCGGGACTAGCGGATACGAGCAGTACTTC.

The rearrangement uses TRBV6-5 and TRBJ2-7; D is perhaps TRBD2 (6 bases). Trimming removed 0 bases at V and 2 bases at J, with 11 bases between. Germline CDR1 is MNHEY and CDR2 is SVGAGI. The CDR3 length is 15 residues. CDR3 residues: CASSYSGGLAYEQYF. CDR3 coding DNA: TGTGCCAGCAGTTACTCGGGAGGTCTTGCCTACGAGCAGTACTTC.

The CDR3 DNA is TGTGCCAGCAGCTTAGTTGGCAGAGCTAACTATGGCTACACCTTC. Encoded protein: CASSLVGRANYGYTF. The V gene is TRBV13, the J gene TRBJ1-2; D not certain. The V and J ends lost 1 base and 0 bases respectively, with 9 bases between them. Germline V gene lookup returns CDR1 PRHDT and CDR2 FYEKMQ (reference sequence). The CDR3 is 15 amino acids.

The V gene is TRBV19, the J gene TRBJ1-3; TRBD1 is a possible D gene (5 bases). Trimming shortened V by 3 bases and J by 2 bases, and 8 bases separated the two germline ends. The germline V gene has CDR1 LNHDA and CDR2 SQIVND (reference sequence). CDR3 length: 14 amino acids. The CDR3 here is CASSIVGAGNTIYF. The CDR3 nucleotides read TGTGCCAGTAGTATTGTAGGGGCTGGAAACACCATATATTTT.

This rearrangement joins TRBV7-3 to TRBJ2-3; possibly TRBD1 or TRBD2 for D (5 bases each). CDR3 length: 16 residues. CDR1 is SGHTA and CDR2 is FQGTGA in the germline V gene. V was cut by 5 bases and J by 1 base, with 16 bases left in between. This CDR3 is CASSMGPTGGTDTQYF. In DNA form, the CDR3 reads TGTGCCAGCAGCATGGGACCCACTGGGGGCACAGATACGCAGTATTTT.

The genes are TRBV18 and TRBJ2-7; D ambiguous. The CDR3 loop spans 13 amino acids. With 3 bases removed from V and 5 bases from J, the gap between germline ends came to 11 bases. Germline lookup yields CDR1 KGHSH and CDR2 LQKENI. In DNA, the CDR3 is TGTGCCAGCTCACCTGTTCGAACCCACGAGCAGTACTTC. Encoded protein: CASSPVRTHEQYF.

The V and J genes are TRBV9 and TRBJ1-1, with D possibly TRBD1 on 5 matching bases. The CDR3 is 14 residues long. Per the germline V gene, CDR1 is SGDLS and CDR2 is YYNGEE. V lost 1 base, J lost 3 bases, and 10 bases lay in between. This CDR3 reads CASSVNTGDTEAFF. CDR3 sequence (DNA): TGTGCCAGCAGCGTAAATACGGGGGACACTGAAGCTTTCTTT.

This chain links TRBV29-1 with TRBJ2-5; possibly TRBD2 for D (5 bases). Germline CDR1 and CDR2: SQVTM and ANQGSEA. The CDR3 covers 13 residues. Trimming removed 3 bases at V and 5 bases at J, with 13 bases between. The CDR3 loop is CSVERPGWETQYF. CDR3 nucleotides: TGCAGCGTTGAGAGGCCGGGGTGGGAGACCCAGTACTTC.

The CDR3 is CASRGTSTTYEQYF. The CDR3 nucleotides read TGTGCCAGCAGGGGGACATCTACTACCTACGAGCAGTACTTC. The rearrangement links TRBV6-5 to TRBJ2-7; D is possibly TRBD1 (6 bases). The V and J ends lost 6 bases and 2 bases respectively, with 14 bases between them. Germline V gene sequence: CDR1 MNHEY, CDR2 SVGAGI. The CDR3 has 14 residues.

J is TRBJ2-7 and V is TRBV6-1; D remains unclear. V lost 5 bases, J lost 6 bases, and 14 bases lay in between. Per germline, CDR1 MNHNS and CDR2 SASEGT. This CDR3 contains 13 residues. Here the CDR3 DNA reads TGTGCCAGCAGTTCGCCTGGGTCGGGCGAGCAGTACTTC. It codes for CASSSPGSGEQYF.

This clone was recorded a few times. The V call is TRBV9, the J call TRBJ1-1; the D gene is possibly TRBD1 (6 bases). Germline V gene sequence: CDR1 SGDLS, CDR2 YYNGEE. This CDR3 is 15 amino acids long. V gave up 4 bases and J gave up 1 base, with 14 bases separating them. The CDR3 loop reads CASSLEGHSNTEAFF. CDR3 coding DNA: TGTGCCAGCAGCCTAGAGGGACATTCGAACACTGAAGCTTTCTTT.

The rearrangement links TRBV5-4 to TRBJ2-5; D is perhaps TRBD1 (6 bases). Trimming stripped 2 bases from V and 2 bases from J, with 13 bases between. The V gene's germline CDR1 is SGHNT and CDR2 YYREEE (reference sequence). The CDR3 has 15 amino acids. The CDR3 sequence is CASSLQGLGQETQYF. The CDR3 DNA reads as TGTGCCAGCAGCTTACAGGGTTTGGGACAAGAGACCCAGTACTTC.

CDR3 amino acids: CASREPSNTQYF. Written as DNA, the CDR3 is TGTGCCAGCAGAGAGCCTAGTAATACGCAGTATTTT. The chain has TRBV7-2 and TRBJ2-3, with D unclear. Trimming pared 6 bases from V and 7 bases from J, leaving 11 bases between. The CDR3 length is 12 residues. Germline values: CDR1 SGHTA, CDR2 FQGNSA.

The V gene is TRBV6-6, the J gene TRBJ1-4; D possibly corresponds to TRBD1 (6 bases). Looked up from germline, CDR1 is MNHNY and CDR2 is SVGAGI (reference sequence). V was cut by 5 bases and J by 13 bases, with 23 bases left in between. The CDR3 is 15 amino acids. CDR3 DNA sequence: TGTGCCAGCAGTCTTCTCAGGGGTGGTACGAGCGGACTGTTTTTT. Protein: CASSLLRGGTSGLFF.